Given below is one T cell receptor (beta chain) in context. The data stem from a study of blood T cells in healthy people across ages. Primers used in a second PCR of roughly 7 to 12 cycles were a sample-barcoded 5' primer and a J-beta primer mix. TCRdb reanalysed the 5' RACE reads using MiXCR and keeps one entry per CDR3 protein. The sample holds 800,000 to 950,000 distinct CDR3 sequences; approximately 32% are singletons and the top ten take 10%. The data were also submitted as part of a second study, on T cells of mothers and their children.

The TCR comes from a woman aged 35 to 49 in good health. Material for sequencing was blood.

CDR3: CASSEIPTEQYF. The CDR3 bases are TGTGCCAGCAGTGAAATACCCACCGAGCAGTACTTC. The rearrangement links TRBV2 to TRBJ2-7; D is uncertain. The CDR3 covers 12 residues. V lost 2 bases and J 6 bases, leaving 8 bases between the germline ends. CDR1 is SNHLY, CDR2 FYNNEI, per germline. The full variable domain, in which reference TRBV2 and TRBJ2-7 provide the parts outside the CDR3, is EPEVTQTPSHQVTQMGQEVILRCVPISNHLYFYWYRQILGQKVEFLVSFYNNEISEKSEIFDDQFSVERPDGSNFTLKIRSTKLEDSAMYFCASSEIPTEQYFGPGTRLTVT.